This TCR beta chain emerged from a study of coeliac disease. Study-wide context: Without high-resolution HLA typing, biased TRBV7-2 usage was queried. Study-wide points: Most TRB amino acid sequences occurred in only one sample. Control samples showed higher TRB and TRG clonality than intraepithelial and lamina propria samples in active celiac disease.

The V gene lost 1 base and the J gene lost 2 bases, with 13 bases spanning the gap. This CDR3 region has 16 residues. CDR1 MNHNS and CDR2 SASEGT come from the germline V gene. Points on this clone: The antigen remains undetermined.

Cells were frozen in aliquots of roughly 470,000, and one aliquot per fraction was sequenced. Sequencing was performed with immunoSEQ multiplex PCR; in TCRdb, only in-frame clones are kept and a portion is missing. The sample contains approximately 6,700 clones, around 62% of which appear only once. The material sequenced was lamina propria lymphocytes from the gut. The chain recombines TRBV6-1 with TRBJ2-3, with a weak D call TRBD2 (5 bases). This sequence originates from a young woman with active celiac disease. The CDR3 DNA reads TGTGCCAGCAGTGAAGTGGGGAGACTCCTCACAGATACGCAGTATTTT. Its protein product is CASSEVGRLLTDTQYF.